The source of this T cell receptor beta chain is a study of shared clonotypes between healthy human individuals. A note on this clone: Its target is unknown.

Only in-frame clones appear in the TCRdb table, and some are missing; sequencing was by immunoSEQ multiplex PCR. This table holds more than 200,000 clones, over 60% found once. Study-level points and caveats: In this cohort, only blood was sampled, and tissue repertoires likely differ.

The CDR3 length is 13 residues. The germline gives CDR1 MNHNS, CDR2 SASEGT. J lost 6 bases, V lost 8 bases, and 10 bases had no gene match. Sequenced: memory CD4+ T cells sorted from blood. Subset in this sample: CD45RA-negative fraction. The chain recombines TRBV6-1 with TRBJ2-7; 7 nucleotides align to TRBD1. The TCR was taken from a man younger than 40 in good health. CDR3 region: CASHTGEKGEQYF. The CDR3 nucleotides are TGTGCCAGCCACACAGGGGAAAAGGGCGAGCAGTACTTC.